This T cell receptor beta chain was sequenced during a study of shared clonotypes between healthy human individuals. This clone has only one observation. Terminally differentiated effector memory CD45RA+ cells were excluded from the naive CD8 cells, which were CD45RO-negative and positively selected for CCR7. Original methodology: Filtering of immunoSEQ junctional sequences could not match full-length read filtering. Generated by immunoSEQ multiplex PCR, the TCRdb table keeps only in-frame clones and is missing some. V, J and clone size were drawn from that table, and D and trimming were deduced from the DNA. The sample has around 700,000 clones, roughly 94% seen once. Germline-derived CDR1 and CDR2 are SEHNR and FQNEAQ (reference sequence). This CDR3 is built from 16 residues. V lost 2 bases to trimming and J lost 3 bases; unmatched junction nucleotides: 9.

This sequence originates from a man aged 25-45 years in good health. What was sequenced was naive CD8+ T cells sorted from blood. The rearrangement uses TRBV7-9 and TRBJ2-7; TRBD2 matches 8 bases. CDR3 nucleotide sequence: TGTGCCAGCAGCTTAAAAAGGGGACTAGACGACTACGAGCAGTACTTC. Translation gives CASSLKRGLDDYEQYF. The full variable domain, completed using reference TRBV7-9 and TRBJ2-7, is DTGVSQNPRHKITKRGQNVTFRCDPISEHNRLYWYRQTLGQGPEFLTYFQNEAQLEKSRLLSDRFSAERPKGSFSTLEIQRTEQGDSAMYLCASSLKRGLDDYEQYFGPGTRLTVT.